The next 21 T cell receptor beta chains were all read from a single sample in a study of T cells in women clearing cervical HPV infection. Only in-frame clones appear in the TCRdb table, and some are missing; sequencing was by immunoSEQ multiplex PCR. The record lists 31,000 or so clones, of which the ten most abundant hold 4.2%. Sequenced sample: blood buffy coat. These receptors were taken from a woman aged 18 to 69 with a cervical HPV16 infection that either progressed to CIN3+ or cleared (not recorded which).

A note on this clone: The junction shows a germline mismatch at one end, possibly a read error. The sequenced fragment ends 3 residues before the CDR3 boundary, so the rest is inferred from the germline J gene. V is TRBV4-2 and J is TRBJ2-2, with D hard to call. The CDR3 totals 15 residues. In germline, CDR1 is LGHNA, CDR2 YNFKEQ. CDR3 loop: CASSQEWPQVGELFF. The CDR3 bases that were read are TGCGCCAGCAGCCAAGAGTGGCCCCAGGTCGGGGAG.

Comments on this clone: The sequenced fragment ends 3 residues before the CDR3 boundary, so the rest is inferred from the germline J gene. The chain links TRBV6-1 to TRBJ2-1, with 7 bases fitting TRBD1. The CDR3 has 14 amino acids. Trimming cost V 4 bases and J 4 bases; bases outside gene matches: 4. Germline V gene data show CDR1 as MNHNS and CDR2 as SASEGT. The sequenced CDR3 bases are TGTGCCAGCAGTGGCCACAGGGGTTACAATGAG. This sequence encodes CASSGHRGYNE. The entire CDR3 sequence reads CASSGHRGYNEQFF.

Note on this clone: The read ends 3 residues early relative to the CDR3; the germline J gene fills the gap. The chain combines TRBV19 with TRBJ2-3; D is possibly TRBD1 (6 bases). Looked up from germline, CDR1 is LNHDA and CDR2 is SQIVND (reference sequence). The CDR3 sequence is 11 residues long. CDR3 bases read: TGTGCCAGTGGAACAGGGTTAGCG. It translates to CASGTGLA. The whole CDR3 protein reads CASGTGLAQYF.

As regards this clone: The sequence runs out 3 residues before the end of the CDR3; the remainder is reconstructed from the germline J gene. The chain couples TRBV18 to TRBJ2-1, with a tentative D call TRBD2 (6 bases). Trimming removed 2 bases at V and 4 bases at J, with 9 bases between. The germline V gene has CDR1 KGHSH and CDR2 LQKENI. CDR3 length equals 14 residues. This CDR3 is CASSPVEGYNEQFF. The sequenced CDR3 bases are TGTGCCAGCTCACCAGTGGAGGGGTACAATGAG.

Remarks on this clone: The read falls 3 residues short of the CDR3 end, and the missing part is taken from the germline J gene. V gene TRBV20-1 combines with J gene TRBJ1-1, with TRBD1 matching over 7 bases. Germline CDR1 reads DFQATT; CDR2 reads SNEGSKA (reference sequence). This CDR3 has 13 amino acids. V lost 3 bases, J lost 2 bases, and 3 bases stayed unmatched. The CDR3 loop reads CSASRGLNTEAFF. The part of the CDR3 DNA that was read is TGCAGTGCTAGTAGGGGGCTTAACACTGAA.

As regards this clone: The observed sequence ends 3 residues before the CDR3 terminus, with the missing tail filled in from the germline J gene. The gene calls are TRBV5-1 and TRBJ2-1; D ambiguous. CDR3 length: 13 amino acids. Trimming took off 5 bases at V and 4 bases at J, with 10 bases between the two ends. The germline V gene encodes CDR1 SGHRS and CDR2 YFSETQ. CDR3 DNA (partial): TGCGCCAGCAGATCGGGTCGGTACAATGAG. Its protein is CASRSGRYNE. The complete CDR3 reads CASRSGRYNEQFF.

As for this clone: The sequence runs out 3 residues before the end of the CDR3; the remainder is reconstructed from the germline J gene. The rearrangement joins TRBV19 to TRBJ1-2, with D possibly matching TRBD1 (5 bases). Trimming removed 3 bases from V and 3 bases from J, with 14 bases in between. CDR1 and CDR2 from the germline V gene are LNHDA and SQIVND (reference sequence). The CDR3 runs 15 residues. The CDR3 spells CASSIQGREDYGYTF. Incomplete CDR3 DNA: TGTGCCAGTAGTATCCAGGGTAGGGAGGACTATGGC.

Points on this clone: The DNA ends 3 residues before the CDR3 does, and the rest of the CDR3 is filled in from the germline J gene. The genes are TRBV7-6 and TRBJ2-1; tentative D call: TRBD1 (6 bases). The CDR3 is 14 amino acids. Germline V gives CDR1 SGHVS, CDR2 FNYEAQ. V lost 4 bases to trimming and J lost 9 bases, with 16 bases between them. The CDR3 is CASSSEATGSEQFF. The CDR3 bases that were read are TGTGCCAGCAGCTCGGAGGCAACAGGGAGTGAG.

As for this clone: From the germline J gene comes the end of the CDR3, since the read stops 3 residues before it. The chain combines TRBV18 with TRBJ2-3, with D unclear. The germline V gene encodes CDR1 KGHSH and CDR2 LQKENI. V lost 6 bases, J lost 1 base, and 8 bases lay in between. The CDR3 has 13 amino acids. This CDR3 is CASSPTGTDTQYF. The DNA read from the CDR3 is TGTGCCAGCTCCCCTACTGGCACAGATACG.

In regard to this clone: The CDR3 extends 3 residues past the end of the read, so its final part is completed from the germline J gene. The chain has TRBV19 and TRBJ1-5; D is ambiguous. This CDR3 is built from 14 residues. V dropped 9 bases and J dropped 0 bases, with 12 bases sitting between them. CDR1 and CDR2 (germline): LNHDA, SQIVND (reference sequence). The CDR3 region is CASQEINSNQPQHF. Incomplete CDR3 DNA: TGTGCCAGCCAGGAGATAAATAGCAATCAGCCC.

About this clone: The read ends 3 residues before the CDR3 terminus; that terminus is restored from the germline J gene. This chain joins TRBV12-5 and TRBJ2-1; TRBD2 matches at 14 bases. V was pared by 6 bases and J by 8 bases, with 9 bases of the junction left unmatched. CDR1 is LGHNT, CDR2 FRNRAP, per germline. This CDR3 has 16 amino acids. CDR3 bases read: TGTGCTAGTGGAAAGGGACTAGCGGGGGAGTCAGATGAG. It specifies CASGKGLAGESDE. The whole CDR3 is CASGKGLAGESDEQFF.

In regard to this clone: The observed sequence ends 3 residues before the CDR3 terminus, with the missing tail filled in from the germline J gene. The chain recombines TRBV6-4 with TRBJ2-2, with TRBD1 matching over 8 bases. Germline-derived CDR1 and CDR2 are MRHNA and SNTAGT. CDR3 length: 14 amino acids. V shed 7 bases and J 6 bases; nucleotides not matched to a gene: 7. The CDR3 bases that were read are TGTGCCAGCACCCCGGGACAGGACTCCGGGGAG. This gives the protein CASTPGQDSGE. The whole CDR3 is CASTPGQDSGELFF.

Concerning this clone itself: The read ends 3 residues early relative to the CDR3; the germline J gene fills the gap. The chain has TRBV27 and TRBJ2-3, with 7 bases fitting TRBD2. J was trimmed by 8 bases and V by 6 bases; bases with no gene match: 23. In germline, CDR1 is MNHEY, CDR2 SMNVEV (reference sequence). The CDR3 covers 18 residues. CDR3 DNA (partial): TGTGCCAGCAGCCGAAGACCGGGACTAACGGCGATTAGAGGTACG. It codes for CASSRRPGLTAIRGT. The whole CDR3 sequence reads CASSRRPGLTAIRGTQYF.

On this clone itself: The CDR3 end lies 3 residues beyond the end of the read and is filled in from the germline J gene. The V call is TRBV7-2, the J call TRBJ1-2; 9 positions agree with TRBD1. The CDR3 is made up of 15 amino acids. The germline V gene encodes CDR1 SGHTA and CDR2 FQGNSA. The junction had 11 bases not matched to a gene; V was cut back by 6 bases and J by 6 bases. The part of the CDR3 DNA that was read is TGTGCCAGCAGATCCCCGGGACAGGGTTTAGATGGC. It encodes CASRSPGQGLDG. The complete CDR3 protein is CASRSPGQGLDGYTF.

CDR3 bases read: TGTGCCAGCAGCTTCAGGGGGCTAGGGAATGAG. Protein sequence: CASSFRGLGNE. The full CDR3 sequence reads CASSFRGLGNEQFF. The J gene is TRBJ2-1, the V gene TRBV7-9, with TRBD1 identical over 8 bases. Read sequence stops 3 residues before the CDR3 end, and the germline J gene provides the missing end. CDR1 SEHNR and CDR2 FQNEAQ come from the germline V gene (reference sequence). The J segment lost 7 bases and the V segment lost 3 bases, leaving 5 bases of the junction unmatched. This CDR3 is 14 amino acids long.

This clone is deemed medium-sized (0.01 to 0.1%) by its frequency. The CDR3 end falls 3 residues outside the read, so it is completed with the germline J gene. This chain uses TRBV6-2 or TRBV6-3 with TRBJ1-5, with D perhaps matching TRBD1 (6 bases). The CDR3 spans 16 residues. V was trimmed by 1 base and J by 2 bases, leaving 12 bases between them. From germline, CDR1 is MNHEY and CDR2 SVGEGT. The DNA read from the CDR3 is TGTGCCAGCAGTTACTGGGGGCACGGACGCAATCAGCCC. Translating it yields CASSYWGHGRNQP. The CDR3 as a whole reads CASSYWGHGRNQPQHF.

CDR3 region: CASTPRRAAYNEQFF. CDR3 DNA (partial): TGTGCCAGCACCCCACGAAGGGCCGCCTACAATGAG. V is TRBV6-2 or TRBV6-3 and J is TRBJ2-1; D gene ambiguous. Sequencing ends 3 residues short of the CDR3 end; the germline J gene provides the rest. V was cut by 7 bases and J by 2 bases, with 15 bases left in between. The CDR3 runs to 15 residues. The germline V gene has CDR1 MNHEY and CDR2 SVGEGT.

The CDR3 region is CASSIPEQGAGNTEAFF. The CDR3 DNA, read in part, is TGTGCCAGTAGTATCCCCGAACAGGGGGCAGGGAACACTGAA. The chain joins TRBV19 to TRBJ1-1, with TRBD1 matching over 9 bases. Sequencing ends 3 residues short of the CDR3 end; the germline J gene provides the rest. Germline lookup yields CDR1 LNHDA and CDR2 SQIVND (reference sequence). This CDR3 is 17 amino acids long. V gave up 3 bases and J gave up 1 base; unmatched junction bases: 9.

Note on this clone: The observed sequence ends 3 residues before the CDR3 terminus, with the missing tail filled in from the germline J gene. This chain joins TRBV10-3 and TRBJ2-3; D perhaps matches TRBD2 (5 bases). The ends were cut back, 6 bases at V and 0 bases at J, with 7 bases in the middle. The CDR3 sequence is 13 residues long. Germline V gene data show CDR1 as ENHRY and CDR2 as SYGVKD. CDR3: CAIRGGSTDTQYF. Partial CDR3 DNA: TGTGCCATCAGAGGCGGGAGCACAGATACG.

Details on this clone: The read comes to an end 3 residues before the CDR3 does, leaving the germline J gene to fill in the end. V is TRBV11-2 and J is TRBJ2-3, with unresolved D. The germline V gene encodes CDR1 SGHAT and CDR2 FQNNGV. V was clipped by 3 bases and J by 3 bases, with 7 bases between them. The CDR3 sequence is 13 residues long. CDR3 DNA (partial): TGTGCCAGCAGCTTTCTATTGACAGATACG. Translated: CASSFLLTDT. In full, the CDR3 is CASSFLLTDTQYF.

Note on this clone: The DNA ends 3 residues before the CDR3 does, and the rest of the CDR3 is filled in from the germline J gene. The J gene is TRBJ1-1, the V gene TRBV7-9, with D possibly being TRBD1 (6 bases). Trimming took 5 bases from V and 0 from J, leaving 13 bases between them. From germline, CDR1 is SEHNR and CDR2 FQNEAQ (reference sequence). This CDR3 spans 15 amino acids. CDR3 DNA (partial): TGTGCCAGCAGCCCCCGACAGGATATGAACACTGAA. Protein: CASSPRQDMNTE. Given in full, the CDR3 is CASSPRQDMNTEAFF.